This TCR beta chain was profiled in a study of PD-1 blockade in classical Hodgkin lymphoma. The study, taken as a whole, reports: Prior therapy or disease activity may underlie the repertoire differences, whose causes remain undefined. Reports indicated that newly diagnosed patients had lower baseline TCR diversity than healthy donors did.

With regard to this clone: Its antigen is undetermined.

Produced via immunoSEQ multiplex PCR; TCRdb's table is partial and in-frame only. The sample has 20,000 to 25,000 clones; roughly 94% are singletons. Time point noted: newly diagnosed, previously untreated cHL patient sample. The CDR3 spans 13 residues. V lost 0 bases and J 2 bases, leaving 4 bases between the germline ends. Germline V CDR1 and CDR2: SGHTA, FQGNSA. The sequenced sample was peripheral blood mononuclear cells (PBMCs). V and J are TRBV7-2 and TRBJ2-5, with D unclear. This receptor was identified in a human donor with classical Hodgkin lymphoma. The CDR3 loop reads CASSLAFQETQYF. CDR3 bases: TGTGCCAGCAGCTTAGCCTTTCAAGAGACCCAGTACTTC.